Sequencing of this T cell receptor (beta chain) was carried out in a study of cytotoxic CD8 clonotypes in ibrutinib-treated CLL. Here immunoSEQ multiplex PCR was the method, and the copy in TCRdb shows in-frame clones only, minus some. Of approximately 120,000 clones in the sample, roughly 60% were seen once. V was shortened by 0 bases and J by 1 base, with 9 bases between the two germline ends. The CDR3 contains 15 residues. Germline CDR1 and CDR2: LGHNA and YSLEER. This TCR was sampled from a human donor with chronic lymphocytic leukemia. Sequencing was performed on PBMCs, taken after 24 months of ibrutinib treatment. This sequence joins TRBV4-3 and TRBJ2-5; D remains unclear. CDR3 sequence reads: CASSQEARFQETQYF. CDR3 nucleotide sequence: TGCGCCAGCAGCCAAGAGGCCAGATTCCAAGAGACCCAGTACTTC.